Each of the 27 T cell receptor beta chains below was sequenced from the same sample in a study of blood T cell repertoires in COVID-19. Clones were sequenced by immunoSEQ multiplex PCR, and TCRdb holds only the in-frame ones, with some missing. In the table there are around 140,000 clones, 86% of which are singletons. Sample: peripheral blood. The source of these receptors is a woman aged 55-75 years with acute or convalescent COVID-19.

The chain links TRBV5-1 to TRBJ2-5; D possibly corresponds to TRBD2 (5 bases). This CDR3 has 14 amino acids. V lost 4 bases and J lost 6, with 16 bases in between. In germline, CDR1 is SGHRS, CDR2 YFSETQ. The CDR3: CASSPGEGSKTQYF. DNA of the CDR3: TGCGCCAGCAGCCCTGGCGAGGGCTCTAAGACCCAGTACTTC. The whole variable domain, filled in from reference TRBV5-1 and TRBJ2-5, reads KAGVTQTPRYLIKTRGQQVTLSCSPISGHRSVSWYQQTPGQGLQFLFEYFSETQRNKGNFPGRFSGRQFSNSRSEMNVSTLELGDSALYLCASSPGEGSKTQYFGPGTRLLVL.

The chain joins TRBV29-1 to TRBJ1-1; 8 bases map to TRBD1. This CDR3 spans 14 amino acids. V was clipped by 1 base and J by 4 bases; unmatched bases: 5. Germline V gives CDR1 SQVTM, CDR2 ANQGSEA. CDR3 in amino acids: CSVEAKTGGTEAFF. DNA of the CDR3: TGCAGCGTTGAAGCTAAAACAGGGGGCACTGAAGCTTTCTTT.

This chain links TRBV12-5 with TRBJ1-2; D unresolved. CDR1 and CDR2 from the germline V gene are LGHNT and FRNRAP. This CDR3 is built from 16 residues. V was pared by 7 bases and J by 7 bases, with 25 bases between. The CDR3 bases are TGTGCTAGTGAACTCTCCTTGGGAAGGGAACGGGGTGGCTACACCTTC. Its translation: CASELSLGRERGGYTF.

Notes on this clone: One end of the junction varies from germline; a read error may be responsible. V is TRBV6-1 and J is TRBJ2-7; 9 bases are shared with TRBD1. CDR1 and CDR2 from the germline V gene are MNHNS and SASEGT. The CDR3 is made up of 14 amino acids. The CDR3 DNA reads TGTGCCAGCAGTGAAGCGTTTAGTCCGGGACAGGGTGACTTC. Translation gives CASSEAFSPGQGDF.

The rearrangement uses TRBV2 and TRBJ2-7; 7 positions agree with TRBD2. The germline V gene has CDR1 SNHLY and CDR2 FYNNEI. After removal of 5 bases from V and 3 bases from J, the junction contained 4 bases not matched to a gene. CDR3 size: 13 residues. CDR3 sequence (DNA): TGTGCCAGCAGTTGGGACTACAACTACGAGCAGTACTTC. Encoded protein: CASSWDYNYEQYF. Combining the CDR3 with reference TRBV2 and TRBJ2-7 gives the whole variable domain EPEVTQTPSHQVTQMGQEVILRCVPISNHLYFYWYRQILGQKVEFLVSFYNNEISEKSEIFDDQFSVERPDGSNFTLKIRSTKLEDSAMYFCASSWDYNYEQYFGPGTRLTVT.

The chain employs TRBV4-1 and TRBJ2-7, with 8 bases lining up with TRBD1. The germline gives CDR1 MGHRA, CDR2 YSYEKL. The CDR3 runs to 15 residues. Trimming cost V 1 base and J 4 bases; bases outside gene matches: 6. The CDR3: CASSQGQGAFYEQYF. The CDR3 region has the DNA TGCGCCAGCAGCCAAGGGCAGGGGGCTTTTTACGAGCAGTACTTC.

The chain recombines TRBV14 with TRBJ2-4; 7 nucleotides match TRBD1. V dropped 2 bases and J dropped 8; count of bases not matched to a gene: 3. This CDR3 spans 13 amino acids. CDR1 is SGHDN and CDR2 is FVKESK in the germline V gene. The CDR3 region has the DNA TGTGCCAGCAGCCAAATTAGGGGGCACATTCAGTACTTC. Translation gives CASSQIRGHIQYF.

CDR3 in DNA: TGTGCCTGGAGTGCGGCAGGGGGCTCTGGAAACACCATATATTTT. Protein product: CAWSAAGGSGNTIYF. V is TRBV30 and J is TRBJ1-3; 7 nucleotides align to TRBD1. The CDR3 is 15 amino acids. V was pared by 1 base and J by 0 bases, with 3 bases of the junction left unmatched. Germline-derived CDR1 and CDR2 are GTSNPN and SVGIG (reference sequence).

This clone has a count of ten or more. The chain employs TRBV5-1 and TRBJ1-5; D remains ambiguous. CDR1 SGHRS and CDR2 YFSETQ come from the germline V gene. This CDR3 has 11 amino acids. With 0 bases removed from V and 13 bases from J, the gap between germline ends came to 8 bases. The CDR3 bases are TGCGCCAGCAGCTTGGAGGCAGGTCAGCATTTT. Translated: CASSLEAGQHF.

This chain uses TRBV27 with TRBJ1-1; D is unresolved. Germline lookup yields CDR1 MNHEY and CDR2 SMNVEV (reference sequence). The CDR3 contains 14 residues. The V and J ends lost 6 bases and 1 base respectively, with 12 bases between them. CDR3 region: CASRAGGTNTEAFF. The DNA for the CDR3 is TGTGCCAGCAGAGCCGGCGGAACGAACACTGAAGCTTTCTTT.

This chain uses TRBV25-1 with TRBJ1-3; maybe TRBD1 (6 bases). The CDR3 runs to 16 residues. Germline V gene data show CDR1 as MGHDK and CDR2 as SYGVNS. V lost 3 bases and J 3 bases, leaving 15 bases between the germline ends. This CDR3 reads CASSEGGGRIGNTIYF. Written as DNA, the CDR3 is TGTGCCAGCAGTGAGGGAGGGGGGCGCATTGGAAACACCATATATTTT.

V gene TRBV6-5 combines with J gene TRBJ2-3, with D unclear. Germline values: CDR1 MNHEY, CDR2 SVGAGI. V was trimmed by 2 bases and J by 2 bases, leaving 8 bases between them. This CDR3 comprises 14 residues. The CDR3 sequence: CASSYAMATDTQYF. For the CDR3, the DNA is TGTGCCAGCAGTTACGCAATGGCCACAGATACGCAGTATTTT.

In this sample, this clone turned up once. The chain couples TRBV5-4 to TRBJ1-3, with D unclear. The CDR3 runs to 14 residues. Germline CDR1 SGHNT, CDR2 YYREEE (reference sequence). V lost 0 bases and J 1 base, leaving 5 bases between the germline ends. CDR3 in amino acids: CASSLGGSGNTIYF. In nucleotides, the CDR3 is TGTGCCAGCAGCTTGGGAGGGTCTGGAAACACCATATATTTT. Variable domain in full (rest from reference TRBV5-4 and TRBJ1-3): ETGVTQSPTHLIKTRGQQVTLRCSSQSGHNTVSWYQQALGQGPQFIFQYYREEENGRGNFPPRFSGLQFPNYSSELNVNALELDDSALYLCASSLGGSGNTIYFGEGSWLTVV.

The CDR3 region is CASSSGQEREKLFF. The CDR3 DNA follows: TGCGCCAGCAGCTCGGGACAGGAAAGGGAAAAACTGTTTTTT. This chain links TRBV5-1 with TRBJ1-4; 8 bases are shared with TRBD1. This CDR3 spans 14 amino acids. V dropped 3 bases and J dropped 8; count of bases not matched to a gene: 6. From germline, CDR1 is SGHRS and CDR2 YFSETQ.

V gene TRBV5-4 combines with J gene TRBJ1-1; 9 nucleotides agree with TRBD1. Germline V gives CDR1 SGHNT, CDR2 YYREEE (reference sequence). CDR3 length: 14 amino acids. V trimming: 4 bases; J trimming: 5 bases; junction bases outside the gene matches: 6. CDR3 nucleotide sequence: TGTGCCAGCAGCCCCCGGGACAGGGCGACTGAAGCTTTCTTT. As protein: CASSPRDRATEAFF.

This CDR3 reads CASSIGTGTGLGYGYTF. CDR3 sequence (DNA): TGTGCCAGTAGTATTGGGACCGGGACAGGATTGGGGTATGGCTACACCTTC. The chain links TRBV19 to TRBJ1-2; the match to TRBD1 covers 8 bases. The V gene's germline CDR1 is LNHDA and CDR2 SQIVND (reference sequence). The CDR3 length is 17 residues. V shed 3 bases and J 5 bases; nucleotides not matched to a gene: 14.

This chain joins TRBV28 and TRBJ1-3; D is perhaps TRBD1 (5 bases). This CDR3 is 15 amino acids long. Between the trimmed V and J ends, which lost 6 bases and 4 bases, there was a span of 16 bases. Germline assignment: CDR1 MDHEN and CDR2 SYDVKM. The CDR3 reads CASRRQIGTGNTIYF. CDR3 nucleotide sequence: TGTGCCAGCAGGCGACAGATAGGTACCGGAAACACCATATATTTT. Using reference TRBV28 and TRBJ1-3 for the parts outside the CDR3, the full variable domain is DVKVTQSSRYLVKRTGEKVFLECVQDMDHENMFWYRQDPGLGLRLIYFSYDVKMKEKGDIPEGYSVSREKKERFSLILESASTNQTSMYLCASRRQIGTGNTIYFGEGSWLTVV.

The chain couples TRBV11-1 to TRBJ2-7; 9 bases line up with TRBD1. Germline V gives CDR1 SGHAT, CDR2 FQDESV (reference sequence). The CDR3 covers 15 residues. After removal of 6 bases from V and 6 bases from J, the junction contained 12 bases not matched to a gene. The DNA of the CDR3 is TGTGCCAGCAGAAATACCGGGACAGGGTCAAGCGAGCAGTACTTC. This sequence encodes CASRNTGTGSSEQYF.

The chain carries TRBV28 and TRBJ1-5; D not resolved. CDR3 size: 13 residues. Deletions cut 2 bases from V and 11 bases from J, with 13 bases between. CDR1 and CDR2 (germline): MDHEN, SYDVKM. In DNA, the CDR3 is TGTGCCAGCAGTTTAAGCGGACCCAGGACCCAGCATTTT. Its protein product is CASSLSGPRTQHF.

V gene TRBV6-5 combines with J gene TRBJ2-1, with D maybe TRBD2 (6 bases). The germline V gene encodes CDR1 MNHEY and CDR2 SVGAGI. The CDR3 consists of 15 residues. V was clipped by 6 bases and J by 4 bases, with 16 bases between them. The CDR3 region is CASRLGGSLYNEQFF. CDR3 DNA: TGTGCCAGCAGACTGGGGGGATCCCTATACAATGAGCAGTTCTTC.

The genes are TRBV7-9 and TRBJ1-1; TRBD1 agrees at 7 bases. V lost 3 bases to trimming and J lost 5 bases; unmatched junction nucleotides: 6. The CDR3 consists of 14 residues. Germline loops: CDR1 SEHNR, CDR2 FQNEAQ (reference sequence). Here the CDR3 reads CASSFRQGKTEAFF. CDR3 nucleotides: TGTGCCAGCAGCTTCAGACAGGGAAAAACTGAAGCTTTCTTT.

The V call is TRBV5-1, the J call TRBJ2-7; 8 bases line up with TRBD2. CDR1 is SGHRS, CDR2 YFSETQ, per germline. The CDR3 is made up of 14 amino acids. V was clipped by 5 bases and J by 2 bases; unmatched bases: 6. The CDR3 sequence is CASSPAGEAYEQYF. The CDR3 bases are TGCGCCAGCAGTCCAGCGGGGGAGGCCTACGAGCAGTACTTC.

The count of this clone is one. The V and J genes are TRBV29-1 and TRBJ1-2; D remains ambiguous. V lost 4 bases and J 4 bases, leaving 16 bases between the germline ends. The germline CDR1 and CDR2 sequences are SQVTM and ANQGSEA. The CDR3 sequence is 14 residues long. The CDR3 nucleotides are TGCAGCGTTGGAGGAGGGAGAACGGTCTATGGCTACACCTTC. Its translation is CSVGGGRTVYGYTF.

This clone was observed a handful of times. The chain links TRBV7-9 to TRBJ2-7; perhaps TRBD1 as D (5 bases). This CDR3 contains 14 residues. Trimming removed 6 bases from V and 7 bases from J, with 19 bases in between. Germline CDR1 is SEHNR and CDR2 is FQNEAQ (reference sequence). As DNA, the CDR3 is TGTGCCAGCAGGATGGACGTAGGGGCCGGGGAGCAGTACTTC. This sequence encodes CASRMDVGAGEQYF.

The CDR3 sequence: CASSILGQTDTQYF. CDR3 in DNA: TGTGCCAGTAGTATATTGGGGCAGACAGATACGCAGTATTTT. The chain uses TRBV19 and TRBJ2-3; the D gene is possibly TRBD1 (5 bases). Deletions cut 2 bases from V and 3 bases from J, with 9 bases between. This CDR3 region has 14 residues. CDR1 and CDR2 from the germline V gene are LNHDA and SQIVND (reference sequence).

This sequence joins TRBV4-3 and TRBJ1-1, with a tentative D call TRBD1 (6 bases). CDR1 and CDR2 from the germline V gene are LGHNA and YSLEER. The V and J ends lost 4 bases and 1 base respectively, with 7 bases between them. The CDR3 has 13 amino acids. The CDR3 reads CASSLQGNTEAFF. CDR3 bases: TGCGCCAGCAGCCTACAGGGGAACACTGAAGCTTTCTTT.

The table lists this clone with a few counts. The germline gene is not matched at one end of the junction; a read error may be the cause. CDR3: CATSDLGDRPIF. DNA of the CDR3: TGTGCCACCAGTGATTTGGGTGACAGGCCCATCTTT. V gene TRBV24-1 combines with J gene TRBJ1-1; D is possibly TRBD1 (6 bases). The CDR3 covers 12 residues. Germline values: CDR1 KGHDR, CDR2 SFDVKD.